A single sample is the source of the 13 T cell receptor beta chains below, sequenced in a study of blood T cell repertoires in COVID-19 (TCRdb year 2020). Receptor libraries were prepared by the immunoSEQ multiplex PCR assay. TCRdb mirrors the immuneACCESS table, restricted to in-frame sequences. Some clones are absent from its copies; in checked studies, under half trace to an unresolved V gene, and the reason for the others is unknown. In this sample the table shows roughly 110,000 clones, about 80% of which occur a single time. 4.3% of the sample is taken by the ten largest. The sample consisted of peripheral blood. Source of these receptors: a man between 65 and 85 years old with acute or convalescent COVID-19.

V usage is TRBV19 and J usage is TRBJ1-2; TRBD1 matches 8 bases. Germline assignment: CDR1 LNHDA and CDR2 SQIVND (reference sequence). Trimming took 9 bases from V and 2 from J; bases not matched to a gene: 2. The CDR3 is 12 residues long. For the CDR3, the DNA is TGTGCCAGCACAGGGGGGAACTATGGCTACACCTTC. It codes for CASTGGNYGYTF.

With regard to this clone: This clone may be a read error of a much larger clone one base away. The chain recombines TRBV18 with TRBJ2-2; 10 bases line up with TRBD1. Germline loops: CDR1 KGHSH, CDR2 LQKENI. This CDR3 comprises 19 residues. Trimming removed 2 bases from V and 7 bases from J; junction bases left unmatched: 16. CDR3 DNA: TGTGCCAGCTCACCATTTGGGACAGGGGTTGAAACGACAATCGGGGAGCTGTTTTTT. It is translated as CASSPFGTGVETTIGELFF. The complete variable domain, with remaining parts taken from reference TRBV18 and TRBJ2-2, reads NAGVMQNPRHLVRRRGQEARLRCSPMKGHSHVYWYRQLPEEGLKFMVYLQKENIIDESGMPKERFSAEFPKEGPSILRIQQVVRGDSAAYFCASSPFGTGVETTIGELFFGEGSRLTVL.

The CDR3 spells CASSLGPRASGYGYTF. CDR3 nucleotides: TGCGCCAGCAGCCTGGGACCCAGGGCTTCGGGCTATGGCTACACCTTC. The gene calls are TRBV5-1 and TRBJ1-2, with D possibly being TRBD1 (5 bases). The CDR3 contains 16 residues. V lost 4 bases and J 4 bases, leaving 20 bases between the germline ends. Looked up from germline, CDR1 is SGHRS and CDR2 is YFSETQ.

This clone was seen only a few times. V gene TRBV12-1 combines with J gene TRBJ2-7; the table's D call of TRBD1 was not tested on the DNA. TRBV12-1 is noted as a pseudogene. The CDR3 is 17 residues long. The CDR3 here is CASSPQSRTGGLPEQYF. Written as DNA, the CDR3 is TGTGCCAGCAGCCCACAATCTCGGACAGGGGGCCTCCCCGAGCAGTACTTC.

This sequence joins TRBV19 and TRBJ2-3; 8 bases line up with TRBD1. With V trimmed by 6 bases and J by 1 base, 6 bases remained unmatched. Germline CDR1 LNHDA, CDR2 SQIVND (reference sequence). The CDR3 is 15 amino acids. As DNA, the CDR3 is TGTGCCAGTAGCCGACAGGGGCTGGGCACAGATACGCAGTATTTT. Its protein is CASSRQGLGTDTQYF.

The rearrangement links TRBV7-8 to TRBJ1-1, with TRBD1 as a possible D gene (5 bases). Germline V gene lookup returns CDR1 SGHVS and CDR2 FQNEAQ. This CDR3 comprises 14 residues. Trimming left V 3 bases short and J 10 bases short, with 18 bases between. The CDR3 nucleotides read TGTGCCAGCAGCTTGGGGCATAATCAGTTGGGAGCTTTCTTT. This encodes CASSLGHNQLGAFF.

This rearrangement joins TRBV7-9 to TRBJ1-5, with 8 bases matching TRBD1. Germline CDR1 is SEHNR and CDR2 is FQNEAQ (reference sequence). The J segment lost 3 bases and the V segment lost 3 bases, leaving 4 bases of the junction unmatched. The CDR3 runs 15 residues. DNA of the CDR3: TGTGCCAGCAGCTTTTGGCAGGGGGCCAATCAGCCCCAGCATTTT. It specifies CASSFWQGANQPQHF.

This sequence joins TRBV5-4 and TRBJ2-7; TRBD2 matches 12 bases. This CDR3 has 16 residues. V was pared by 0 bases and J by 7 bases, with 8 bases of the junction left unmatched. Germline V lookup: CDR1 SGHNT, CDR2 YYREEE (reference sequence). The CDR3 spells CASSLVLAGGFEEQYF. The CDR3 nucleotides are TGTGCCAGCAGCTTGGTGCTAGCGGGGGGGTTCGAAGAGCAGTACTTC.

The V gene is TRBV3-1 (or the pseudogene TRBV3-2), the J gene TRBJ2-1; D call uncertain. The CDR3 has 11 residues. Germline V gene data show CDR1 as LGHDT and CDR2 as YNNKEL (reference sequence). Trimming cost V 3 bases and J 10 bases, with 7 bases left between them. The CDR3 loop is CASSHSVEQFF. The CDR3 bases are TGTGCCAGCAGCCACTCCGTAGAGCAGTTCTTC.

The rearrangement joins TRBV7-9 to TRBJ2-5; possible D gene TRBD2, 7 bases. Per germline, CDR1 SEHNR and CDR2 FQNEAQ (reference sequence). The CDR3 contains 13 residues. Trimming shortened V by 0 bases and J by 7 bases, and 9 bases separated the two germline ends. CDR3 region: CASSLAGGRTQYF. The CDR3 DNA sequence: TGTGCCAGCAGCTTAGCGGGGGGGCGGACCCAGTACTTC.

This chain uses TRBV18 with TRBJ1-1; TRBD1 matches at 9 bases. CDR1 and CDR2 (germline): KGHSH, LQKENI. V shed 2 bases, J shed 2 bases, and the junction held 3 bases outside the gene matches. This CDR3 has 15 residues. The CDR3: CASSPSGQGNTEAFF. The CDR3 coding sequence is TGTGCCAGCTCACCATCGGGACAGGGTAACACTGAAGCTTTCTTT.

The chain combines TRBV3-1 (or the pseudogene TRBV3-2) with TRBJ1-2, with TRBD1 matching 8 bases. The CDR3 covers 14 residues. V was clipped by 4 bases and J by 8 bases; unmatched bases: 9. In germline, CDR1 is LGHDT, CDR2 YNNKEL (reference sequence). CDR3 sequence (DNA): TGTGCCAGCAGCCCAAGAGCAGGGGGCGCAGGCTACACCTTC. Protein sequence: CASSPRAGGAGYTF.

The chain combines TRBV10-3 with TRBJ1-4, with D perhaps matching TRBD1 (5 bases). CDR3 size: 14 residues. Germline-derived CDR1 and CDR2 are ENHRY and SYGVKD. V lost 7 bases, J lost 0 bases, and 9 bases lay in between. CDR3 sequence: CAINQGSTNEKLFF. The CDR3 nucleotides are TGTGCCATCAACCAGGGATCAACTAATGAAAAACTGTTTTTT.